This entry lists 27 T cell receptor beta chains sequenced from one sample in a study of T cells after posttransplantation cyclophosphamide. TCRdb keeps only in-frame clones here, not all; method: immunoSEQ multiplex PCR. The profile shows 66,000 or so clones, 93% of them singletons. Sequenced sample: PBMCs. The origin of the receptors is a woman younger than 45 in good health and a related stem cell transplant donor.

The genes are TRBV19 and TRBJ2-5; 12 positions agree with TRBD2. Germline V gives CDR1 LNHDA, CDR2 SQIVND (reference sequence). This CDR3 has 16 amino acids. Losses at the gene ends were 5 bases for V and 5 bases for J; bases not matched to a gene: 9. The CDR3 bases are TGTGCCAGTAGTTCCGGGACTAGCGGGTTCTGGGAGACCCAGTACTTC. Translation gives CASSSGTSGFWETQYF.

This chain joins TRBV6-5 and TRBJ1-1; D is undetermined. Trimming shortened V by 0 bases and J by 1 base, and 12 bases separated the two germline ends. Germline V gene data show CDR1 as MNHEY and CDR2 as SVGAGI. The CDR3 is made up of 16 amino acids. For the CDR3, the DNA is TGTGCCAGCAGTTACTCGAACTACATGAGGAACACTGAAGCTTTCTTT. Protein sequence: CASSYSNYMRNTEAFF.

This chain links TRBV4-2 with TRBJ1-4, with 7 positions matching TRBD1. The CDR3 totals 16 residues. V lost 0 bases, J lost 4 bases, and 5 bases stayed unmatched. Germline CDR1 LGHNA, CDR2 YNFKEQ. CDR3 nucleotide sequence: TGTGCCAGCAGCCAAGATGGAACAGGGGATAATGAAAAACTGTTTTTT. Amino acids: CASSQDGTGDNEKLFF.

The V and J genes are TRBV5-5 and TRBJ1-1, with a possible D match to TRBD1 (6 bases). The germline V gene encodes CDR1 SGHKS and CDR2 YYEKEE (reference sequence). V was clipped by 6 bases and J by 8 bases, with 14 bases between them. The CDR3 loop spans 12 amino acids. The CDR3 region is CASTEGGGEAFF. CDR3 DNA: TGTGCCAGCACCGAGGGGGGGGGAGAAGCTTTCTTT.

The chain recombines TRBV6-6 with TRBJ2-3, with TRBD2 matching over 7 bases. The CDR3 runs to 15 residues. Germline V gene data show CDR1 as MNHNY and CDR2 as SVGAGI (reference sequence). V lost 2 bases, J lost 3 bases, and 5 bases stayed unmatched. The CDR3 region is CASSYRASGTDTQYF. The CDR3 region has the DNA TGTGCCAGCAGTTACCGGGCTAGCGGAACAGATACGCAGTATTTT.

The chain is built from TRBV7-9 and TRBJ1-1; TRBD1 agrees at 8 bases. The ends lost 1 base at V and 0 bases at J; junction bases unmatched: 4. CDR3 length: 16 amino acids. Germline assignment: CDR1 SEHNR and CDR2 FQNEAQ (reference sequence). CDR3 sequence: CASSLGTGLMNTEAFF. The CDR3 DNA reads as TGTGCCAGCAGCTTAGGGACAGGGCTCATGAACACTGAAGCTTTCTTT.

V gene TRBV29-1 combines with J gene TRBJ1-1; TRBD1 might be the D (6 bases). Deletions cut 7 bases from V and 0 bases from J, with 12 bases between. Germline lookup yields CDR1 SQVTM and CDR2 ANQGSEA. The CDR3 loop spans 13 amino acids. Here the CDR3 reads CSAGQKMNTEAFF. Written as DNA, the CDR3 is TGCAGCGCAGGACAGAAAATGAACACTGAAGCTTTCTTT.

In nucleotides, the CDR3 is TGTGCCAGCAGTTACTCGCCCAGGTACGAGCAGTACTTC. Translation gives CASSYSPRYEQYF. This chain uses TRBV6-5 with TRBJ2-7, with D uncertain. The CDR3 loop spans 13 amino acids. Germline CDR1 reads MNHEY; CDR2 reads SVGAGI. Trimming removed 0 bases at V and 4 bases at J, with 7 bases between.

The V and J genes are TRBV5-1 and TRBJ2-1, with D tentatively TRBD1 or TRBD2 (5 bases each). The CDR3 is 15 residues long. V was trimmed by 0 bases and J by 7 bases, leaving 14 bases between them. Per germline, CDR1 SGHRS and CDR2 YFSETQ. This chain's CDR3 is CASSLEWGSGNEQFF. The DNA for the CDR3 is TGCGCCAGCAGCTTGGAGTGGGGGAGTGGAAATGAGCAGTTCTTC. Full variable domain (rest looked up from reference TRBV5-1 and TRBJ2-1): KAGVTQTPRYLIKTRGQQVTLSCSPISGHRSVSWYQQTPGQGLQFLFEYFSETQRNKGNFPGRFSGRQFSNSRSEMNVSTLELGDSALYLCASSLEWGSGNEQFFGPGTRLTVL.

The chain couples TRBV7-2 to TRBJ2-5; 14 bases fit TRBD2. The CDR3 has 16 residues. Germline CDR1 reads SGHTA; CDR2 reads FQGNSA. V trimming: 1 base; J trimming: 2 bases; junction bases outside the gene matches: 0. This chain's CDR3 is CASSLGLAGGQETQYF. CDR3 nucleotide sequence: TGTGCCAGCAGCTTAGGACTAGCGGGGGGGCAAGAGACCCAGTACTTC. The whole variable domain, filled in from reference TRBV7-2 and TRBJ2-5, reads GAGVSQSPSNKVTEKGKDVELRCDPISGHTALYWYRQSLGQGLEFLIYFQGNSAPDKSGLPSDRFSAERTGGSVSTLTIQRTQQEDSAVYLCASSLGLAGGQETQYFGPGTRLLVL.

The chain joins TRBV4-3 to TRBJ2-1, with 11 nucleotides matching TRBD2. The germline V gene has CDR1 LGHNA and CDR2 YSLEER. The V segment lost 3 bases and the J segment 4 bases; nucleotides outside the gene matches: 5. This CDR3 has 16 residues. CDR3 protein: CASSHDGTSGYNEQFF. CDR3 in DNA: TGCGCCAGCAGCCACGATGGGACTAGCGGTTACAATGAGCAGTTCTTC.

The chain combines TRBV4-1 with TRBJ1-1; no reliable D call. Germline V gene data show CDR1 as MGHRA and CDR2 as YSYEKL. V was trimmed by 0 bases and J by 7 bases, leaving 12 bases between them. The CDR3 length is 14 residues. The DNA of the CDR3 is TGCGCCAGCAGCCAAGAAGCCCAGTCTCATGAAGCTTTCTTT. Encoded protein: CASSQEAQSHEAFF.

The CDR3 DNA reads TGTGCCAGCAGCTTGGCGAGCGGGGCCACAGATACGCAGTATTTT. This gives the protein CASSLASGATDTQYF. V is TRBV5-4 and J is TRBJ2-3; 7 nucleotides agree with TRBD2. Per germline, CDR1 SGHNT and CDR2 YYREEE (reference sequence). This CDR3 is built from 15 residues. The J segment lost 2 bases and the V segment lost 0 bases, leaving 3 bases of the junction unmatched.

This sequence joins TRBV6-1 and TRBJ2-5, with D perhaps TRBD1 or TRBD2 (5 bases each). The CDR3 contains 15 residues. The germline CDR1 and CDR2 sequences are MNHNS and SASEGT. The V end was cut by 4 bases, the J end by 4 bases, with 16 bases between. The CDR3 loop is CASSGGLHGTETQYF. For the CDR3, the DNA is TGTGCCAGCAGTGGAGGACTCCACGGGACAGAGACCCAGTACTTC.

V and J are TRBV27 and TRBJ1-1; 9 bases are a match to TRBD1. The CDR3 runs to 15 residues. J lost 4 bases, V lost 4 bases, and 7 bases had no gene match. Germline V gene sequence: CDR1 MNHEY, CDR2 SMNVEV (reference sequence). The CDR3 coding sequence is TGTGCCAGCAGTTCCCTGGACAGGGGTGCCACTGAAGCTTTCTTT. It encodes CASSSLDRGATEAFF.

The chain couples TRBV29-1 to TRBJ1-5; D uncertain. The CDR3 runs 14 residues. V lost 7 bases and J lost 0, with 13 bases in between. Germline V gives CDR1 SQVTM, CDR2 ANQGSEA. The CDR3 bases are TGCAGCGCCGAGCTGACCCTTAGCAATCAGCCCCAGCATTTT. Protein product: CSAELTLSNQPQHF.

This clone was seen once. The gene calls are TRBV5-8 and TRBJ2-7; D is unresolved. The V and J ends lost 1 base and 5 bases respectively, with 10 bases between them. CDR3 length: 13 residues. The germline V gene encodes CDR1 SGHTS and CDR2 YDEGEE. As DNA, the CDR3 is TGTGCCAGCAGCTTGCGGCCGGCCGACGAGCAGTACTTC. Protein product: CASSLRPADEQYF.

V usage is TRBV7-8 and J usage is TRBJ2-2; D is perhaps TRBD1 (6 bases). CDR3 length: 16 amino acids. Trimming stripped 3 bases from V and 2 bases from J, with 13 bases between. Germline V lookup: CDR1 SGHVS, CDR2 FQNEAQ. Written as DNA, the CDR3 is TGTGCCAGCAGCTTTGTACCGGGACACAACACCGGGGAGCTGTTTTTT. As protein: CASSFVPGHNTGELFF.

The chain joins TRBV7-2 to TRBJ2-3; TRBD1 matches at 11 bases. The CDR3 is 17 amino acids. The germline V gene encodes CDR1 SGHTA and CDR2 FQGNSA. The V and J ends lost 5 bases and 5 bases, in that order; junction bases with no gene match: 12. The DNA of the CDR3 is TGTGCCAGCAGCCCCTTAGGACCCGGGACAGGGGGAGATACGCAGTATTTT. This encodes CASSPLGPGTGGDTQYF.

The gene calls are TRBV5-1 and TRBJ2-3; 7 bases are shared with TRBD2. Germline lookup yields CDR1 SGHRS and CDR2 YFSETQ. J lost 0 bases, V lost 1 base, and 2 bases had no gene match. The length of the CDR3 is 15 residues. CDR3 nucleotide sequence: TGCGCCAGCAGCTTGTGGGGGGGTAGCACAGATACGCAGTATTTT. It specifies CASSLWGGSTDTQYF.

Only one count was recorded for this clone. The chain is built from TRBV7-2 and TRBJ1-6; D perhaps matches TRBD1 (6 bases). CDR3 length equals 15 residues. V was trimmed by 2 bases and J by 8 bases, leaving 13 bases between them. Germline loops: CDR1 SGHTA, CDR2 FQGNSA. The CDR3 protein is CASSLRGGGYSPLHF. The CDR3 bases are TGTGCCAGCAGCTTAAGAGGGGGTGGTTATTCACCCCTCCACTTT.

V usage is TRBV7-2 and J usage is TRBJ2-1; D gene unclear. The ends were cut back, 5 bases at V and 0 bases at J, with 11 bases in the middle. This CDR3 is 15 amino acids long. Germline CDR1 SGHTA, CDR2 FQGNSA. In DNA, the CDR3 is TGTGCCAGCAGCCTACTCTCCAACTCCTACAATGAGCAGTTCTTC. Residues: CASSLLSNSYNEQFF.

This rearrangement joins TRBV29-1 to TRBJ1-2; 7 bases match TRBD1. From germline, CDR1 is SQVTM and CDR2 ANQGSEA. The CDR3 consists of 13 residues. Germline trimming cut 5 bases from V and 1 base from J; bases unmatched to any gene: 4. CDR3 loop: CSVQGENNYGYTF. The CDR3 nucleotides read TGCAGCGTTCAGGGGGAAAATAACTATGGCTACACCTTC.

The V and J genes are TRBV4-1 and TRBJ2-7; 8 nucleotides align to TRBD1. CDR3 length equals 16 residues. In germline, CDR1 is MGHRA, CDR2 YSYEKL. After removal of 0 bases from V and 4 bases from J, the junction contained 8 bases not matched to a gene. DNA of the CDR3: TGCGCCAGCAGCCAAGATTCCGGGACAGGAGGATACGAGCAGTACTTC. Encoded protein: CASSQDSGTGGYEQYF.

The V gene is TRBV15, the J gene TRBJ1-3; the D gene is possibly TRBD1 (5 bases). V was trimmed by 1 base and J by 0 bases, leaving 13 bases between them. Looked up from germline, CDR1 is LNHNV and CDR2 is YYDKDF (reference sequence). The CDR3 runs 17 residues. The CDR3 DNA is TGTGCCACCAGCAGAGTAACCGGGGCAGGCTCTGGAAACACCATATATTTT. Residues: CATSRVTGAGSGNTIYF.

The chain is built from TRBV9 and TRBJ2-2; D gene ambiguous. The germline V gene encodes CDR1 SGDLS and CDR2 YYNGEE. V lost 2 bases to trimming and J lost 0 bases, with 2 bases between them. CDR3 size: 13 residues. The CDR3 sequence is CASSVSNTGELFF. Here the CDR3 DNA reads TGTGCCAGCAGCGTCTCGAACACCGGGGAGCTGTTTTTT. The complete variable domain, with remaining parts taken from reference TRBV9 and TRBJ2-2, reads DSGVTQTPKHLITATGQRVTLRCSPRSGDLSVYWYQQSLDQGLQFLIQYYNGEERAKGNILERFSAQQFPDLHSELNLSSLELGDSALYFCASSVSNTGELFFGEGSRLTVL.

The CDR3 DNA sequence: TGCGCCAGCAGCCAGGGGCCAGGGGGCGCAGGTGCGAACACCGGGGAGCTGTTTTTT. Translating gives CASSQGPGGAGANTGELFF. The rearrangement uses TRBV4-3 and TRBJ2-2, with 8 bases matching TRBD1. With 3 bases clipped from V and 0 bases from J, the junction kept 12 bases outside the gene matches. The germline CDR1 and CDR2 sequences are LGHNA and YSLEER. The CDR3 totals 19 residues.